Listed below are T cell receptor beta chains from one sample, sequenced in a study of PD-1 blockade in mismatch repair-deficient tumors. Using immunoSEQ multiplex PCR, the repertoire was profiled, and TCRdb retains in-frame clones only, with some absent. The repertoire holds tens of thousands of clones, with around 84% as singletons. The sample consisted of PBMCs, taken before pembrolizumab treatment. Every receptor here comes from an adult with mismatch repair-deficient cancer. The CDR3 runs from the conserved cysteine through the conserved F or W. D genes are given only for firm matches. Where a row states a size, it is once, few, many or the class of an expanded clone; other rows omit it.

CDR3: CASSLNPGLVYEQYF
DNA: TGTGCCAGCAGTTTAAATCCGGGACTAGTCTACGAGCAGTACTTC
D: TRBD2
size: NA
J: TRBJ2-7
V: TRBV28

CDR3: CASINPQGQRQETQYF
DNA: TGTGCCAGCATAAACCCCCAGGGACAGAGACAAGAGACCCAGTACTTC
D: TRBD1
size: NA
J: TRBJ2-5
V: TRBV28

CDR3: CASSLGGVAFF
DNA: TGTGCCAGCAGCTTAGGGGGGGTAGCTTTCTTT
D: NA
size: NA
J: TRBJ1-1
V: TRBV7-2

CDR3: CASTQSLDTQYF
DNA: TGTGCCAGCACCCAATCATTAGATACGCAGTATTTT
D: NA
size: once
J: TRBJ2-3
V: TRBV7-2

CDR3: CASSLTGQMITNEKLFF
DNA: TGTGCCAGCAGTTTAACGGGACAGATGATAACTAATGAAAAACTGTTTTTT
D: TRBD1
size: NA
J: TRBJ1-4
V: TRBV28

CDR3: CASNLSGGNTKDTQYF
DNA: TGTGCCAGCAACTTATCAGGGGGCAATACAAAAGATACGCAGTATTTT
D: TRBD1
size: NA
J: TRBJ2-3
V: TRBV7-3

CDR3: CASSFIGLAGEEQYF
DNA: TGTGCCAGCAGTTTCATCGGACTAGCGGGAGAGGAGCAGTACTTC
D: TRBD2
size: NA
J: TRBJ2-7
V: TRBV28

CDR3: CATSRSPGTGSGEQYF
DNA: TGTGCCACCAGCAGATCACCCGGGACAGGGTCAGGCGAGCAGTACTTC
D: TRBD1
size: few
J: TRBJ2-7
V: TRBV15

CDR3: CASSQLAGGSYEQYF
DNA: TGTGCTAGCAGCCAACTAGCGGGAGGGTCCTACGAGCAGTACTTC
D: TRBD2
size: few
J: TRBJ2-7
V: TRBV7-7

CDR3: CASSQGLAGKPYTDTQYF
DNA: TGCGCCAGCAGCCAGGGACTAGCGGGAAAACCCTACACAGATACGCAGTATTTT
D: TRBD2
size: NA
J: TRBJ2-3
V: TRBV5-1

CDR3: CASSVNSNNSPLHF
DNA: TGTGCCAGCAGCGTTAACAGCAATAATTCACCCCTCCACTTT
D: NA
size: NA
J: TRBJ1-6
V: TRBV9

CDR3: CASTPPGQESSYNEQFF
DNA: TGTGCCAGCACACCTCCGGGACAGGAAAGCTCCTACAATGAGCAGTTCTTC
D: TRBD1
size: NA
J: TRBJ2-1
V: TRBV28

CDR3: CASSQVQVAGSTSSYNEQFF
DNA: TGTGCCAGCAGCCAAGTCCAGGTAGCGGGTTCCACAAGCTCCTACAATGAGCAGTTCTTC
D: TRBD2
size: once
J: TRBJ2-1
V: TRBV4-2

CDR3: CASSLGVLEKLFF
DNA: TGTGCCAGCAGCTTGGGAGTTTTGGAAAAACTGTTTTTT
D: NA
size: NA
J: TRBJ1-4
V: TRBV28

CDR3: CASSFAGGPFDEQYF
DNA: TGTGCCAGCAGCTTTGCGGGAGGGCCGTTTGACGAGCAGTACTTC
D: TRBD2
size: NA
J: TRBJ2-7
V: TRBV7-2

CDR3: CASSEVQARELFF
DNA: TGTGCCAGCAGTGAAGTCCAAGCCCGGGAGCTGTTTTTT
D: NA
size: NA
J: TRBJ2-2
V: TRBV6-1

CDR3: CASSFRTGRRETQYF
DNA: TGTGCCAGCAGTTTTCGGACAGGGCGACGAGAGACCCAGTACTTC
D: TRBD1
size: NA
J: TRBJ2-5
V: TRBV6-1

CDR3: CASSSGTNNEQFF
DNA: TGTGCCAGCAGTTCCGGGACTAACAATGAGCAGTTCTTC
D: TRBD2
size: NA
J: TRBJ2-1
V: TRBV7-2

CDR3: CATSKGQGRYYGYTF
DNA: TGTGCCACCAGCAAAGGACAGGGGCGGTACTATGGCTACACCTTC
D: TRBD1
size: NA
J: TRBJ1-2
V: TRBV15

CDR3: CASSFDRAADTQYF
DNA: TGTGCCAGCAGCTTCGACAGAGCAGCAGATACGCAGTATTTT
D: NA
size: NA
J: TRBJ2-3
V: TRBV11-1

CDR3: CASTFRDSYEQYF
DNA: TGTGCCAGCACCTTCCGGGACTCCTACGAGCAGTACTTC
D: NA
size: few
J: TRBJ2-7
V: TRBV28

CDR3: CASSRGTGEFEKLFF
DNA: TGTGCCAGCAGTCGGGGGACAGGGGAGTTTGAAAAACTGTTTTTT
D: TRBD1
size: NA
J: TRBJ1-4
V: TRBV7-9

CDR3: CASSVASAYYNEQFF
DNA: TGTGCCAGCAGCGTAGCTAGCGCTTATTACAATGAGCAGTTCTTC
D: NA
size: NA
J: TRBJ2-1
V: TRBV9

CDR3: CASRGLAGWNEQFF
DNA: TGTGCCAGCAGGGGACTAGCGGGATGGAATGAGCAGTTCTTC
D: TRBD2
size: NA
J: TRBJ2-1
V: TRBV7-9

CDR3: CASSPVGVFGANVLTF
DNA: TGTGCCAGCAGCCCCGTAGGGGTCTTTGGGGCCAACGTCCTGACTTTC
D: NA
size: once
J: TRBJ2-6
V: TRBV7-8

CDR3: CASSLNSGSGGEQFF
DNA: TGTGCCAGCAGTTTAAATAGCGGGTCCGGCGGTGAGCAGTTCTTC
D: TRBD2
size: NA
J: TRBJ2-1
V: TRBV27

CDR3: CASSANSGQSNYGYTF
DNA: TGTGCCAGCAGCGCCAATTCGGGACAGAGTAACTATGGCTACACCTTC
D: TRBD1
size: NA
J: TRBJ1-2
V: TRBV9

CDR3: CASSLGTGGNEQFF
DNA: TGCGCCAGCAGCTTGGGGACAGGCGGGAATGAGCAGTTCTTC
D: TRBD1
size: NA
J: TRBJ2-1
V: TRBV5-1

CDR3: CASSPGGGTGYEQYF
DNA: TGTGCCAGCAGCCCCGGGGGGGGGACGGGCTACGAGCAGTACTTC
D: TRBD2
size: once
J: TRBJ2-7
V: TRBV7-2

CDR3: CATRGTNSPLHF
DNA: TGTGCCACCAGGGGCACTAATTCACCCCTCCACTTT
D: NA
size: NA
J: TRBJ1-6
V: TRBV10-3

CDR3: CASSLTAGEVEQYF
DNA: TGTGCCAGCAGCTTAACGGCGGGAGAAGTCGAGCAGTACTTC
D: TRBD2
size: NA
J: TRBJ2-7
V: TRBV7-2

CDR3: CASSVGTGTDTQYF
DNA: TGTGCCAGCAGTGTTGGGACAGGCACAGATACGCAGTATTTT
D: TRBD1
size: NA
J: TRBJ2-3
V: TRBV6-1

CDR3: CASSPDRGRNSPLHF
DNA: TGTGCCAGCAGTCCGGACAGGGGGCGAAATTCACCCCTCCACTTT
D: TRBD1
size: NA
J: TRBJ1-6
V: TRBV27

CDR3: CASSHSGSDYEQFF
DNA: TGCGCCAGCAGCCACTCTGGAAGCGATTATGAGCAGTTCTTC
D: NA
size: once
J: TRBJ2-1
V: TRBV4-1

CDR3: CASSLWGSSGGGSQPQHF
DNA: TGCGCCAGCAGCTTATGGGGGTCGTCAGGGGGCGGAAGTCAGCCCCAGCATTTT
D: TRBD1
size: NA
J: TRBJ1-5
V: TRBV5-1

CDR3: CASSQGTPGTQYF
DNA: TGTGCCAGCAGCCAGGGGACCCCGGGCACGCAGTATTTT
D: NA
size: NA
J: TRBJ2-3
V: TRBV7-2

CDR3: CASSVIVGGGSNEQFF
DNA: TGTGCCAGCAGCGTAATAGTTGGGGGAGGCAGCAATGAGCAGTTCTTC
D: NA
size: NA
J: TRBJ2-1
V: TRBV9

CDR3: CASSLARGQETQYF
DNA: TGTGCCAGCAGCTTGGCCCGGGGGCAAGAGACCCAGTACTTC
D: NA
size: NA
J: TRBJ2-5
V: TRBV5-4

CDR3: CASSLGLAGGVTDTQYF
DNA: TGCGCCAGCAGCTTGGGTCTGGCGGGAGGGGTCACAGATACGCAGTATTTT
D: TRBD2
size: NA
J: TRBJ2-3
V: TRBV5-1

CDR3: CASSLVASGRGETQYF
DNA: TGCGCCAGCAGCTTGGTGGCTAGCGGGAGAGGGGAGACCCAGTACTTC
D: TRBD2
size: NA
J: TRBJ2-5
V: TRBV5-1

CDR3: CATSTTGVPYEQYF
DNA: TGTGCCACCAGCACCACAGGGGTACCCTACGAGCAGTACTTC
D: TRBD1
size: once
J: TRBJ2-7
V: TRBV15

CDR3: CASGAGQVYEQYF
DNA: TGTGCCAGCGGGGCAGGGCAGGTCTACGAGCAGTACTTC
D: NA
size: few
J: TRBJ2-7
V: TRBV6-1

CDR3: CASRRLAASYNEQFF
DNA: TGTGCCAGCAGGCGACTAGCAGCATCCTACAATGAGCAGTTCTTC
D: TRBD2
size: NA
J: TRBJ2-1
V: TRBV6-1

CDR3: CASSLQGLNTEAFF
DNA: TGTGCCAGCAGCTTACAGGGCTTGAACACTGAAGCTTTCTTT
D: NA
size: NA
J: TRBJ1-1
V: TRBV7-9

CDR3: CASSKGAPGVSSGNTIYF
DNA: TGTGCCAGCAGCAAAGGTGCGCCAGGGGTGAGCTCTGGAAACACCATATATTTT
D: NA
size: few
J: TRBJ1-3
V: TRBV21-1

CDR3: CASNRGSSNEKLFF
DNA: TGTGCCAGCAATCGCGGGTCCAGTAATGAAAAACTGTTTTTT
D: NA
size: NA
J: TRBJ1-4
V: TRBV2

CDR3: CASSESNRGLVYEQYF
DNA: TGCGCCAGCAGTGAGTCGAACAGGGGGCTAGTCTACGAGCAGTACTTC
D: TRBD1
size: NA
J: TRBJ2-7
V: TRBV10-1

CDR3: CASNDRGLDQPQHF
DNA: TGTGCCAGCAACGACAGGGGCCTGGATCAGCCCCAGCATTTT
D: TRBD1
size: NA
J: TRBJ1-5
V: TRBV6-1

CDR3: CASSPQIAGGWETQYF
DNA: TGTGCCAGCAGCCCGCAGATAGCGGGAGGGTGGGAGACCCAGTACTTC
D: TRBD2
size: NA
J: TRBJ2-5
V: TRBV9

CDR3: CASSVQGNTEAFF
DNA: TGTGCCAGCAGTGTTCAGGGGAACACTGAAGCTTTCTTT
D: NA
size: NA
J: TRBJ1-1
V: TRBV2

CDR3: CASSAYRALEAFF
DNA: TGTGCCAGCAGTGCATACAGGGCCCTTGAAGCTTTCTTT
D: NA
size: NA
J: TRBJ1-1
V: TRBV2